This T cell receptor beta chain comes out of a study of blood T cell repertoires in COVID-19. Repertoires were generated with immunoSEQ multiplex PCR, while TCRdb's copy carries only in-frame clones and drops some. The sample records tens of thousands of clones, almost 95% being singletons. The CDR3 has 14 amino acids. V was pared by 6 bases and J by 1 base, with 4 bases of the junction left unmatched. From germline, CDR1 is SNHLY and CDR2 FYNNEI. The sample taken for sequencing was peripheral blood. The chain joins TRBV2 to TRBJ1-1; 8 bases agree with TRBD1. The TCR originated in a woman in her sixties or seventies with active COVID-19. CDR3 in amino acids: CASRRTGKNTEAFF. Here the CDR3 DNA reads TGTGCCAGCAGGCGGACAGGGAAGAACACTGAAGCTTTCTTT.